These 2 T cell receptor beta chains came from one sample sequenced in a study of vaccination and CD4 T cells after COVID-19. Treatment indicated: roughly ten-day PBMC culture with coronavirus spike peptide pools or control peptides (ViraFEST assay). Cultured CD4+ T cell DNA was sequenced using the Oncomine TCR Beta short-read assay. TCRdb analysed the PCR reads with MiXCR anew, one entry per CDR3 protein. The sample gives 25,000 to 30,000 distinct CDR3 sequences, about 60% of which show up once; roughly a sixth is in the top ten. The antigens for these receptors are not known. The sample here was CD4+ T cells from blood, cultured in vitro, taken after SARS-CoV-2 vaccination. These receptors originate from a human donor who received a COVID-19 vaccine.

This clonotype was counted once. The CDR3 sequence: CASTPSGGGDTQYF. DNA of the CDR3: TGTGCCAGCACCCCTAGCGGGGGGGGCGATACGCAGTATTTT. The chain has TRBV6-1 and TRBJ2-3; 12 nucleotides match TRBD2. V was clipped by 7 bases and J by 6 bases; unmatched bases: 5. This CDR3 region has 14 residues. Germline V gives CDR1 MNHNS, CDR2 SASEGT.

The V gene is TRBV20-1, the J gene TRBJ2-5, with TRBD1 identical over 9 bases. V dropped 5 bases and J dropped 5; count of bases not matched to a gene: 3. Germline CDR1 reads DFQATT; CDR2 reads SNEGSKA (reference sequence). The CDR3 is 12 amino acids. CDR3 in amino acids: CSARTGVETQYF. In DNA, the CDR3 is TGCAGTGCTCGGACAGGGGTCGAGACCCAGTACTTC.